The 5 T cell receptor beta chains in this list originate from one sample, sequenced in a study of blood T cell repertoires in COVID-19. The protocol was immunoSEQ multiplex PCR, while the TCRdb copy is restricted to in-frame clones and leaves out a portion. Of a few hundred thousand clones in the sample, 89% were seen once. Sequenced material: peripheral blood. Receptor source: a woman aged 40 to 49 who had recovered from COVID-19.

The chain is built from TRBV6-6 and TRBJ1-2; D possibly corresponds to TRBD1 (5 bases). The V and J ends lost 4 bases and 8 bases respectively, with 17 bases between them. The CDR3 totals 14 residues. Germline CDR1 MNHNY, CDR2 SVGAGI (reference sequence). CDR3 sequence reads: CASSSSRGGDGYTF. The CDR3, as DNA: TGTGCCAGCAGTTCCTCTAGGGGCGGAGACGGCTACACCTTC.

V is TRBV4-1 and J is TRBJ2-7; 13 bases are a match to TRBD2. Germline CDR1 reads MGHRA; CDR2 reads YSYEKL. V shed 0 bases and J 5 bases; nucleotides not matched to a gene: 7. This CDR3 contains 17 residues. Here the CDR3 reads CASSQEPVGTSGDEQYF. Written as DNA, the CDR3 is TGCGCCAGCAGCCAAGAACCCGTAGGGACTAGCGGGGACGAGCAGTACTTC.

The chain employs TRBV24-1 and TRBJ2-1; the match to TRBD1 covers 9 bases. Germline V gene sequence: CDR1 KGHDR, CDR2 SFDVKD. The V gene end was trimmed by 6 bases and the J gene end by 4 bases; junction bases not matched to a gene: 9. CDR3 length equals 16 residues. The CDR3 DNA follows: TGTGCCACCAGTACCGCGCCGGGACAGGGTTACAATGAGCAGTTCTTC. It codes for CATSTAPGQGYNEQFF.

The CDR3 DNA reads as TGTGCCAGCAGCCCTACCGGACTACCAGATACGCAGTATTTT. Translation gives CASSPTGLPDTQYF. The V call is TRBV4-2, the J call TRBJ2-3; a possible D gene is TRBD2 (6 bases). CDR3 size: 14 residues. Germline assignment: CDR1 LGHNA and CDR2 YNFKEQ. V was shortened by 4 bases and J by 4 bases, with 12 bases between the two germline ends.

The rearrangement links TRBV18 to TRBJ1-1; D is unresolved. CDR3 size: 14 residues. The V end was cut by 2 bases, the J end by 3 bases, with 10 bases between. Germline V gene sequence: CDR1 KGHSH, CDR2 LQKENI. The CDR3 protein is CASSPVNRDTEAFF. The CDR3 region has the DNA TGTGCCAGCTCACCAGTCAACAGAGACACTGAAGCTTTCTTT.